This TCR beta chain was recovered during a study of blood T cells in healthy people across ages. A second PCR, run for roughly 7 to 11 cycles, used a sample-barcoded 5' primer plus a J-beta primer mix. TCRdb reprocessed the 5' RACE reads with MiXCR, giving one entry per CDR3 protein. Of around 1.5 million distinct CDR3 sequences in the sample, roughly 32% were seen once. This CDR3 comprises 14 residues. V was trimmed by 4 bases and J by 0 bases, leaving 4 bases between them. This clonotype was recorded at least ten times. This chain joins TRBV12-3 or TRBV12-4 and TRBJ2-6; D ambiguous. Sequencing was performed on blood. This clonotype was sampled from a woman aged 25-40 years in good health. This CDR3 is CASSSYSGANVLTF. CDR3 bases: TGTGCCAGCAGTTCGTACTCTGGGGCCAACGTCCTGACTTTC.